This T cell receptor (beta chain) was sequenced in a study of CD8 T cells in Susac syndrome. This CDR3 has 15 amino acids. V lost 7 bases to trimming and J lost 9 bases; unmatched junction nucleotides: 11. CDR1 MNHEY and CDR2 SMNVEV come from the germline V gene (reference sequence). Random hexamers were used to reverse transcribe an amount of roughly 0.5 to 1 ug RNA. TCR beta CDR3 was amplified by immunoSEQ covering 54 Vbeta and 13 Jbeta. TCRdb recomputed calls from the immunoSEQ multiplex PCR reads with MiXCR, one row per CDR3 protein. The sample comprises 160,000 or so distinct CDR3 sequences, around 94% of which are singletons, and over 0.09% rests with the top ten. CD8+ and CD4+ T cells were negatively isolated; TEMRA cells were FACS-enriched. Study-wide findings and caveats: As the study acknowledged, the number of individuals who were part of its TCR sequencing and HLA analysis was relatively small.

A word on this clonotype: Its cognate antigen is unknown.

The sequencing sample was made of CD4+ T cells from PBMCs. The rearrangement joins TRBV27 to TRBJ2-1; 11 nucleotides agree with TRBD2. The clonotype comes from a human donor with multiple sclerosis. The CDR3 here is CASNSVLAGAAEQFF. The CDR3 bases are TGTGCCAGCAACTCAGTACTAGCGGGAGCGGCTGAGCAGTTCTTC.